This T cell receptor (beta chain) was captured by sequencing in a study of blood T cell repertoires in COVID-19. The wider study: The United States, Italy and Spain provided the acute and convalescent COVID-19 samples.

Cohort 3 donors counted as recovered after two negative PCRs, clearance, or resolved symptoms. Assay: immunoSEQ multiplex PCR; the TCRdb copy retains only in-frame clones and omits some. The sample has 200,000 to 250,000 clones; 82% are singletons. Trimming took off 4 bases at V and 3 bases at J, with 3 bases between the two ends. CDR3 length equals 10 residues. Germline values: CDR1 GTSNPN, CDR2 SVGIG (reference sequence). What was sequenced was PBMCs or T cells enriched from blood (not recorded which). The chain carries TRBV30 and TRBJ1-1, with D uncertain. The sequence was collected from a woman in her sixties or seventies who had recovered from COVID-19. CDR3 nucleotides: TGTGCCTGGATATACACTGAAGCTTTCTTT. It encodes CAWIYTEAFF.